This T cell receptor (beta chain) was retrieved from a study of T-cell memory formation after mild COVID-19. Overall study context: The two donors had largely donor-specific TCR clusters. Study-wide results and caveats: Clones shrinking from day 15 to 85 showed even CD4/CD8 mixes; later expanders tilted CD4+.

This clonotype was detected only a few times. Its target is unknown. cDNA libraries for TCR alpha and TCR beta, carrying sample barcodes and UMIs, came from 5'RACE with constant-segment primers. MiXCR, run by TCRdb on the 5' RACE reads, gives a single entry per CDR3 protein. The profile shows more than 150,000 distinct CDR3 sequences, about 18% of them singletons. Germline values: CDR1 SGHRS, CDR2 YFSETQ. This CDR3 has 17 residues. Trimming left V 4 bases short and J 0 bases short, with 18 bases between. The chain links TRBV5-1 to TRBJ2-3; tentatively, D is TRBD2 (7 bases). The TCR was taken from a man aged 18 to 30 who had mild COVID-19 (a few samples of this study predate the infection). Cell type and time point are not known. What was sequenced was PBMCs or a T cell subset sorted from them (not recorded which). DNA of the CDR3: TGCGCCAGCAGCAGGGGGACTATTAACCTGAGCACAGATACGCAGTATTTT. This encodes CASSRGTINLSTDTQYF. The full variable domain, completed using reference TRBV5-1 and TRBJ2-3, is KAGVTQTPRYLIKTRGQQVTLSCSPISGHRSVSWYQQTPGQGLQFLFEYFSETQRNKGNFPGRFSGRQFSNSRSEMNVSTLELGDSALYLCASSRGTINLSTDTQYFGPGTRLTVL.